This T cell receptor (beta chain) was profiled in a study of T cell responses to AZD1222 COVID-19 vaccine. Study as a whole: Second-dose intervals near 4 or 12 weeks were combined.

Findings and caveats of the study: Clonal diversity was possibly underestimated, and the donors were mostly white British, with more females. Spike-specific TCR breadth and depth were elevated following two AZD1222 doses.

Note on this clone: The target antigen is unknown.

The protocol was immunoSEQ multiplex PCR, while the TCRdb copy is restricted to in-frame clones and leaves out a portion. The sample holds fewer than 150,000 clones, 80% to 95% seen once. This CDR3 spans 14 amino acids. The V segment lost 3 bases and the J segment 2 bases; nucleotides outside the gene matches: 2. Germline V gives CDR1 ENHRY, CDR2 SYGVKD. The TCR sequence derives from an adult in good health. The genes are TRBV10-3 and TRBJ2-3; 7 nucleotides line up with TRBD2. The sample here was peripheral blood, taken on day 0 of AZD1222 vaccination. This CDR3 reads CAISELANTDTQYF. In DNA, the CDR3 is TGTGCCATCAGTGAACTAGCGAACACAGATACGCAGTATTTT.